What follows describes a single TCR beta chain. As yet, its antigen is unknown. PCR amplification relied on 60 Vbeta primers (plus 13 Jbeta primers). Assay used: immunoSEQ multiplex PCR; TCRdb lists only in-frame clones, some missing. The data contain about 86,000 clones, approximately 79% of them singletons. The entry originates in a study of cytomegalovirus exposure and HLA in healthy donors. Points from the study as a whole: Researchers counted around 180 TCR beta chains as cytomegalovirus-associated. More than 15,000 TCR beta sequences were associated with HLA alleles at 0.05 false discovery rate in a later analysis.

This CDR3 is 14 amino acids long. V was trimmed by 0 bases and J by 8 bases, leaving 9 bases between them. From germline, CDR1 is SGDLS and CDR2 YYNGEE. The specimen sequenced was PBMCs. This clonotype was sampled from a female donor in good health and CMV-seronegative. The chain recombines TRBV9 with TRBJ1-6, with D tentatively TRBD1 (5 bases). CDR3 amino acids: CASSVVGADSPLHF. Here the CDR3 DNA reads TGTGCCAGCAGCGTAGTAGGGGCGGATTCACCCCTCCACTTT.